The 24 T cell receptor beta chains below were found in one sample sequenced in a study of cytomegalovirus exposure and HLA in healthy donors. It was with 60 Vbeta and 13 Jbeta primers that the PCR ran. Profiling relied on immunoSEQ multiplex PCR, and the TCRdb table lists in-frame clones only, not all of them. The table lists 150,000 to 200,000 clones, 65% to 85% of them singletons, with 1.5% to 1.7% in the top ten. Sequencing was performed on PBMCs. The receptor source for this set is a woman younger than 30 in good health and CMV-seronegative.

The chain carries TRBV7-9 and TRBJ2-3; TRBD1 agrees at 7 bases. Germline trimming cut 2 bases from V and 5 bases from J; bases unmatched to any gene: 1. The CDR3 contains 13 residues. CDR1 and CDR2 from the germline V gene are SEHNR and FQNEAQ (reference sequence). The CDR3 DNA follows: TGTGCCAGCAGCTTATACAGGGGAGATACGCAGTATTTT. It codes for CASSLYRGDTQYF.

This clone was observed a few times. The chain joins TRBV5-1 to TRBJ1-1, with 8 positions matching TRBD1. CDR3 length: 16 amino acids. Germline V gene lookup returns CDR1 SGHRS and CDR2 YFSETQ. The V segment lost 1 base and the J segment 0 bases; nucleotides outside the gene matches: 5. This CDR3 is CASSLLGQGLNTEAFF. In nucleotides, the CDR3 is TGCGCCAGCAGCTTGCTAGGACAGGGATTGAACACTGAAGCTTTCTTT.

This clone was counted a few times. The chain uses TRBV6-1 and TRBJ1-5, with D possibly matching TRBD1 (6 bases). V was shortened by 7 bases and J by 3 bases, with 13 bases between the two germline ends. Per the germline V gene, CDR1 is MNHNS and CDR2 is SASEGT. CDR3 length: 14 residues. DNA for the CDR3: TGTGCCAGCACCCTGACAGGTAACAATCAGCCCCAGCATTTT. Residues: CASTLTGNNQPQHF.

The chain is built from TRBV6-5 and TRBJ1-1; no clear D. V was cut by 5 bases and J by 1 base, with 8 bases left in between. Germline loops: CDR1 MNHEY, CDR2 SVGAGI. The CDR3 consists of 13 residues. For the CDR3, the DNA is TGTGCCAGCAGTCTGTCTACGAACACTGAAGCTTTCTTT. The encoded protein is CASSLSTNTEAFF.

The rearrangement joins TRBV6-5 to TRBJ1-6, with D possibly TRBD1 on 6 matching bases. Trimming shortened V by 6 bases and J by 0 bases, and 9 bases separated the two germline ends. The CDR3 loop spans 15 amino acids. Germline V CDR1 and CDR2: MNHEY, SVGAGI. The CDR3 region has the DNA TGTGCCAGCAGGGAACAGGGCTCCTATAATTCACCCCTCCACTTT. Translation: CASREQGSYNSPLHF.

The V and J genes are TRBV28 and TRBJ1-5; 7 bases match TRBD1. The CDR3 runs 17 residues. The J segment lost 3 bases and the V segment lost 3 bases, leaving 11 bases of the junction unmatched. Germline CDR1 reads MDHEN; CDR2 reads SYDVKM. Here the CDR3 DNA reads TGTGCCAGCAGTTTGGGACCGGGCAGGGGGTTCAATCAGCCCCAGCATTTT. It translates to CASSLGPGRGFNQPQHF. Using reference TRBV28 and TRBJ1-5 for the parts outside the CDR3, the full variable domain is DVKVTQSSRYLVKRTGEKVFLECVQDMDHENMFWYRQDPGLGLRLIYFSYDVKMKEKGDIPEGYSVSREKKERFSLILESASTNQTSMYLCASSLGPGRGFNQPQHFGDGTRLSIL.

This chain links TRBV27 with TRBJ2-1, with 9 bases fitting TRBD2. The CDR3 runs to 15 residues. CDR1 and CDR2 from the germline V gene are MNHEY and SMNVEV (reference sequence). With 1 base clipped from V and 6 bases from J, the junction kept 4 bases outside the gene matches. The CDR3: CASSLLPSGVNEQFF. CDR3 coding DNA: TGTGCCAGCAGTTTATTGCCTAGCGGGGTCAATGAGCAGTTCTTC.

Regarding this clone: One junction end disagrees with the germline gene, perhaps due to a read error. The chain combines TRBV7-9 with TRBJ2-5; 7 bases fit TRBD2. The CDR3 contains 17 residues. Germline CDR1 and CDR2: SEHNR and FQNEAQ (reference sequence). The CDR3 loop is CSSSLSASPGGRETQYF. DNA of the CDR3: TGTTCCAGCAGCTTATCGGCTTCTCCGGGAGGAAGGGAGACCCAGTACTTC.

The gene calls are TRBV7-8 and TRBJ2-5; 8 bases line up with TRBD2. The length of the CDR3 is 15 residues. CDR1 is SGHVS and CDR2 is FQNEAQ in the germline V gene. V lost 1 base and J lost 5; bases outside the gene matches: 6. CDR3 in DNA: TGTGCCAGCAGCTTAGGAGCGGGGGCGAGGGAGACCCAGTACTTC. Translating it yields CASSLGAGARETQYF.

This rearrangement joins TRBV5-4 to TRBJ1-6; the match to TRBD1 covers 7 bases. With V trimmed by 3 bases and J by 5 bases, 11 bases remained unmatched. CDR3 length equals 17 residues. Germline CDR1 reads SGHNT; CDR2 reads YYREEE (reference sequence). The CDR3 sequence: CASSSDISGTDNSPLHF. CDR3 DNA sequence: TGTGCCAGCAGCTCAGATATCTCCGGGACAGATAATTCACCCCTCCACTTT.

The chain carries TRBV28 and TRBJ1-5, with unresolved D. CDR1 is MDHEN and CDR2 is SYDVKM in the germline V gene. This CDR3 contains 15 residues. Trimming took off 6 bases at V and 2 bases at J, with 14 bases between the two ends. CDR3 residues: CASRPTRSGNQPQHF. The CDR3 DNA reads TGTGCCAGCAGACCAACCCGGTCGGGCAATCAGCCCCAGCATTTT.

V usage is TRBV11-2 and J usage is TRBJ1-6; D gene unclear. Trimming took 1 base from V and 8 from J, leaving 12 bases between them. The CDR3 runs to 15 residues. Germline CDR1 and CDR2: SGHAT and FQNNGV. This chain's CDR3 is CASSLGAGVDSPLHF. The CDR3 DNA follows: TGTGCCAGCAGCTTAGGAGCCGGTGTGGATTCACCCCTCCACTTT.

The J gene is TRBJ1-2, the V gene TRBV5-1; no clear D. The ends were cut back, 2 bases at V and 0 bases at J, with 11 bases in the middle. The CDR3 extends over 15 amino acids. Germline CDR1 reads SGHRS; CDR2 reads YFSETQ. This CDR3 is CASSFGRGTNYGYTF. The CDR3 DNA sequence: TGCGCCAGCAGCTTCGGCCGCGGGACTAACTATGGCTACACCTTC.

This chain links TRBV4-2 with TRBJ1-1; D gene ambiguous. The ends were cut back, 7 bases at V and 5 bases at J, with 8 bases in the middle. This CDR3 has 11 residues. The germline CDR1 and CDR2 sequences are LGHNA and YNFKEQ. The CDR3 DNA sequence: TGTGCCAGCAAGGCGACTACTGAAGCTTTCTTT. This translates into CASKATTEAFF.

J is TRBJ2-7 and V is TRBV10-2; 10 bases align to TRBD1. CDR3 length: 15 amino acids. Germline CDR1 WSHSY, CDR2 SAAADI. J lost 6 bases, V lost 11 bases, and 16 bases had no gene match. CDR3 protein: CACRGGQGIRGEQYF. In nucleotides, the CDR3 is TGCGCCTGCCGGGGGGGACAGGGGATCAGAGGCGAGCAGTACTTC.

CDR3: CASSPITGATNQPQHF. In nucleotides, the CDR3 is TGTGCCAGCAGTCCGATCACAGGGGCCACTAATCAGCCCCAGCATTTT. The gene calls are TRBV28 and TRBJ1-5; 7 bases fit TRBD1. The J segment lost 4 bases and the V segment lost 5 bases, leaving 11 bases of the junction unmatched. Germline V lookup: CDR1 MDHEN, CDR2 SYDVKM. CDR3 size: 16 residues.

Only one count was recorded for this clone. The CDR3 here is CASRQTGSGNTIYF. DNA for the CDR3: TGTGCCAGCAGGCAGACAGGCTCTGGAAACACCATATATTTT. V and J are TRBV13 and TRBJ1-3; D might be TRBD1 (6 bases). The CDR3 totals 14 residues. Between the trimmed V and J ends, which lost 6 bases and 0 bases, there was a span of 9 bases. Germline CDR1 reads PRHDT; CDR2 reads FYEKMQ (reference sequence). Variable domain in full (rest from reference TRBV13 and TRBJ1-3): AAGVIQSPRHLIKEKRETATLKCYPIPRHDTVYWYQQGPGQDPQFLISFYEKMQSDKGSIPDRFSAQQFSDYHSELNMSSLELGDSALYFCASRQTGSGNTIYFGEGSWLTVV.

V gene TRBV7-2 combines with J gene TRBJ1-2, with D tentatively TRBD1 (6 bases). The V gene's germline CDR1 is SGHTA and CDR2 FQGNSA. Deletions cut 4 bases from V and 8 bases from J, with 8 bases between. The CDR3 totals 11 residues. The CDR3 DNA follows: TGTGCCAGCAGCTCAGGGGTCGGCTACACCTTC. Translated, it gives CASSSGVGYTF.

The chain links TRBV19 to TRBJ2-4, with 7 bases identical to TRBD1. The CDR3 spans 15 residues. CDR1 is LNHDA and CDR2 is SQIVND in the germline V gene (reference sequence). V trimming: 5 bases; J trimming: 9 bases; junction bases outside the gene matches: 13. The CDR3 spells CASSSLQGVLSIQYF. The CDR3 coding sequence is TGTGCCAGTAGTTCCTTGCAGGGGGTCCTTAGCATTCAGTACTTC.

This chain uses TRBV5-1 with TRBJ1-5; 7 positions match TRBD1. V shed 8 bases, J shed 0 bases, and the junction held 26 bases outside the gene matches. Germline CDR1 reads SGHRS; CDR2 reads YFSETQ. This CDR3 contains 21 residues. This CDR3 reads CARGGGQLQGRLPYSNQPQHF. The CDR3, as DNA: TGCGCCAGGGGGGGAGGCCAATTACAGGGGCGCCTGCCTTATAGCAATCAGCCCCAGCATTTT.

V gene TRBV1 combines with J gene TRBJ2-7; TRBD2 was called by the table and not checked on the DNA. TRBV1 is a pseudogene. The CDR3 length is 17 residues. DNA of the CDR3: TGCACCAGCAGCCAGGAGGGTCCGGGGACGCAGGTCTACGAGCAGTACTTC. Translation gives CTSSQEGPGTQVYEQYF.

The genes are TRBV15 and TRBJ1-1, with D perhaps TRBD1 (5 bases). The CDR3 runs to 13 residues. Trimming pared 4 bases from V and 4 bases from J, leaving 10 bases between. Germline V gene sequence: CDR1 LNHNV, CDR2 YYDKDF (reference sequence). The CDR3 protein is CATSIGGGTEAFF. The CDR3 DNA reads as TGTGCCACCAGCATTGGGGGGGGCACTGAAGCTTTCTTT.

This clone was seen only once. J is TRBJ2-7 and V is TRBV28, with D possibly being TRBD1 (5 bases). This CDR3 spans 13 amino acids. Trimming removed 5 bases from V and 2 bases from J, with 10 bases in between. CDR1 is MDHEN, CDR2 SYDVKM, per germline. The CDR3 is CASSIQGPYEQYF. For the CDR3, the DNA is TGTGCCAGCAGTATTCAGGGCCCCTACGAGCAGTACTTC.

The chain carries TRBV19 and TRBJ2-2; D is unresolved. CDR1 and CDR2 from the germline V gene are LNHDA and SQIVND (reference sequence). Trimming stripped 3 bases from V and 4 bases from J, with 6 bases between. The CDR3 has 13 residues. In nucleotides, the CDR3 is TGTGCCAGTAGTATCGAAGCCACCGGGGAGCTGTTTTTT. This translates into CASSIEATGELFF.